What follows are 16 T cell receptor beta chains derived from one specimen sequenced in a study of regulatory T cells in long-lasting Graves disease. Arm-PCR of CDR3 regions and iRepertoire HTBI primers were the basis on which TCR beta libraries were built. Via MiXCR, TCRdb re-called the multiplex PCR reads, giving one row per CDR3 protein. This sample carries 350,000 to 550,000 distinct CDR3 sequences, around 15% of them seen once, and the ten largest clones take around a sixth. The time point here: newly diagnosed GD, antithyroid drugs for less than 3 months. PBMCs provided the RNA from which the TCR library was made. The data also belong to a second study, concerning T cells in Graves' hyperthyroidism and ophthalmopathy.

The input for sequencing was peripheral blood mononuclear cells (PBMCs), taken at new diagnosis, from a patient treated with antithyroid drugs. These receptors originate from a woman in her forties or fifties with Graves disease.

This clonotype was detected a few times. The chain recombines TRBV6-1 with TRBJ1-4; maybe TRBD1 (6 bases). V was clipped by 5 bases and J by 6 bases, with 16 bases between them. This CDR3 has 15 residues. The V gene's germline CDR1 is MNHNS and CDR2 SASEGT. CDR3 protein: CASSMEGQLDEKLFF. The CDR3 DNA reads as TGTGCCAGCAGTATGGAGGGACAACTGGATGAAAAACTGTTTTTT.

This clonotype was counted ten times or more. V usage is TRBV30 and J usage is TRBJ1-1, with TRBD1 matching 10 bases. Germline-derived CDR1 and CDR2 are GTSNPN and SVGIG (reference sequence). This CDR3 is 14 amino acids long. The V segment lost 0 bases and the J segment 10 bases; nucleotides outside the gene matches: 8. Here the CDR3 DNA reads TGTGCCTGGAGTGTGACGACAGGGGGCTCATCAGCTTTCTTT. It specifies CAWSVTTGGSSAFF.

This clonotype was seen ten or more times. This CDR3 reads CASSVYSSNEKLFF. CDR3 sequence (DNA): TGTGCCAGCAGTGTGTACAGCTCGAATGAAAAACTGTTTTTT. This rearrangement joins TRBV2 to TRBJ1-4, with no clear D. Germline CDR1 is SNHLY and CDR2 is FYNNEI. Trimming left V 4 bases short and J 5 bases short, with 11 bases between. CDR3 length equals 14 residues.

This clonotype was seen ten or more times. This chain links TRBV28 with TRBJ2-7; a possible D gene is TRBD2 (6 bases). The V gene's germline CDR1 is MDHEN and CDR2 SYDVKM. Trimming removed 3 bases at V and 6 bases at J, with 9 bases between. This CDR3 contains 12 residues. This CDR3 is CASSLEGSEQYF. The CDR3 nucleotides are TGTGCCAGCAGTTTGGAGGGCTCCGAGCAGTACTTC.

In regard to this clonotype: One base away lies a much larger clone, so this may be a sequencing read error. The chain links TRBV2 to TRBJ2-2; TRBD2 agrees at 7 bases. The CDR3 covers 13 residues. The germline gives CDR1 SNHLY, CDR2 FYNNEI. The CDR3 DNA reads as TGTGCCAACCAACTAGCGTCCACCGGGGAGCTGTCTTTT. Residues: CANQLASTGELSF.

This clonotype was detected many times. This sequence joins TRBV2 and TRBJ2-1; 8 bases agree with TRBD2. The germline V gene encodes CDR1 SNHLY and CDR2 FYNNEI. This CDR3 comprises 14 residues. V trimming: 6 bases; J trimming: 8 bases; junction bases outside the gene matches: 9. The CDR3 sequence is CASSLGLAGDEQFF. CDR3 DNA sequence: TGTGCCAGCAGCCTCGGACTAGCAGGAGATGAGCAGTTCTTC.

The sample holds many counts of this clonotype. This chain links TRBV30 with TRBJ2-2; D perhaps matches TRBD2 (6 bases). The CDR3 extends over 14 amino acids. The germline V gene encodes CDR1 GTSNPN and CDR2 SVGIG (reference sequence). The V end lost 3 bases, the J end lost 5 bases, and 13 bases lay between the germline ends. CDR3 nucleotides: TGTGCCTGGAGAACGGGAGCTGGGACCGGGGAGCTGTTTTTT. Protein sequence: CAWRTGAGTGELFF.

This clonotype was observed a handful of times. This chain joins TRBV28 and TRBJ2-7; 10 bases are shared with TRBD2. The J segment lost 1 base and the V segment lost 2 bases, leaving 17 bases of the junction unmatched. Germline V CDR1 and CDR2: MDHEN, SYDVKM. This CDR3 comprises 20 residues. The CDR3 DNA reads TGTGCCAGCAGTTTAGCCCCCGGTAATATGCTAGCGGGAGCTTCCTACGAGCAGTACTTC. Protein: CASSLAPGNMLAGASYEQYF.

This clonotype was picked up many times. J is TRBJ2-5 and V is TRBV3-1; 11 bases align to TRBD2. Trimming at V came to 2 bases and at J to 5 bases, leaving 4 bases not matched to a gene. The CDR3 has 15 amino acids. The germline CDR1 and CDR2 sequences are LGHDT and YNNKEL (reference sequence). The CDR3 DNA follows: TGTGCCAGCAGCCAACGTAGCGGGAGGGCCGAGACCCAGTACTTC. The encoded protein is CASSQRSGRAETQYF.

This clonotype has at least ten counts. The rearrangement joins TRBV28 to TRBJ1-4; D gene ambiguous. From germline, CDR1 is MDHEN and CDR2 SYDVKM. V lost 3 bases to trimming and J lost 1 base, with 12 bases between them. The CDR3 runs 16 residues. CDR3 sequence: CASSLQFRETNEKLFF. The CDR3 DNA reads TGTGCCAGCAGTTTGCAGTTTCGCGAAACTAATGAAAAACTGTTTTTT. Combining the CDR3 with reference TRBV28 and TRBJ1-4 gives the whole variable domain DVKVTQSSRYLVKRTGEKVFLECVQDMDHENMFWYRQDPGLGLRLIYFSYDVKMKEKGDIPEGYSVSREKKERFSLILESASTNQTSMYLCASSLQFRETNEKLFFGSGTQLSVL.

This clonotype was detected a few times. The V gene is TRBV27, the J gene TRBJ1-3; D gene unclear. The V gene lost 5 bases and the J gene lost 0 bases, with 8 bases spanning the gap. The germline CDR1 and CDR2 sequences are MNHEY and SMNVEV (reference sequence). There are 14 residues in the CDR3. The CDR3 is CASSQDHSGNTIYF. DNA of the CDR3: TGTGCCAGCAGTCAGGATCACTCTGGAAACACCATATATTTT.

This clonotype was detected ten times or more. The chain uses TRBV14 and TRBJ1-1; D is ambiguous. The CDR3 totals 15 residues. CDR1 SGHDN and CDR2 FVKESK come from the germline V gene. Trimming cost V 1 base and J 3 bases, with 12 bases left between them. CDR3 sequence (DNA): TGTGCCAGCAGCCAAGGAGCTGTTTTGCACACTGAAGCTTTCTTT. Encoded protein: CASSQGAVLHTEAFF.

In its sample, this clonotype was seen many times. The CDR3 sequence is CASTPSFGYSSGANVLTF. The CDR3 DNA reads as TGTGCCAGCACGCCGTCCTTTGGGTATAGCTCTGGGGCCAACGTCCTGACTTTC. The chain is built from TRBV28 and TRBJ2-6; no clear D gene. V shed 7 bases and J shed 0 bases, with 19 bases lying between them. Germline loops: CDR1 MDHEN, CDR2 SYDVKM. The CDR3 extends over 18 amino acids.

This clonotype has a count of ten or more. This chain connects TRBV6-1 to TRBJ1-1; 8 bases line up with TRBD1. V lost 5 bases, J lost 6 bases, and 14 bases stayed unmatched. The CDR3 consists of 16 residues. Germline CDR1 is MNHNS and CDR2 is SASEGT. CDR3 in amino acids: CASSRDRPGLSAEAFF. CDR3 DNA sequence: TGTGCCAGCAGTCGGGACAGGCCGGGGCTGAGCGCTGAAGCTTTCTTT.

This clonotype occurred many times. CDR3 DNA sequence: TGTGCCATCAGGGCGGGAGCAGGGAAGCGGATGATCACAGATACGCAGTATTTT. It specifies CAIRAGAGKRMITDTQYF. This chain links TRBV10-3 with TRBJ2-3, with 7 bases that match TRBD2. V shed 6 bases, J shed 2 bases, and the junction held 17 bases outside the gene matches. This CDR3 is built from 18 residues. Germline-derived CDR1 and CDR2 are ENHRY and SYGVKD.

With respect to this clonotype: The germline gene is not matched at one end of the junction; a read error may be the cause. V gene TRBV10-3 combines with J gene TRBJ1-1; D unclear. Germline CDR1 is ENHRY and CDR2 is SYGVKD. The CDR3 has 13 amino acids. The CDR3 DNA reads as TGTGCCATCAGTGAAAGACTCAGCACTGAAGCTCTCTTT. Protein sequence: CAISERLSTEALF.